The 16 T cell receptor beta chains reported below all come from one sample, sequenced in a study of blood T cells in healthy people across ages. Together with a sample-barcoded 5' primer, a J-beta primer mix was included in a second PCR lasting roughly 7 to 11 cycles. From the 5' RACE reads, TCRdb called clonotypes with MiXCR, one entry per CDR3 protein. Of over 950,000 distinct CDR3 sequences in the sample, around two fifths were seen once. Sequenced input: blood. The receptors come from a man between 18 and 35 years old in good health.

This clonotype was observed a few times. V usage is TRBV27 and J usage is TRBJ1-1; 11 bases line up with TRBD1. Germline V gene sequence: CDR1 MNHEY, CDR2 SMNVEV (reference sequence). With V trimmed by 8 bases and J by 5 bases, 4 bases remained unmatched. This CDR3 is 13 amino acids long. In nucleotides, the CDR3 is TGTGCCAGCGGACAGGGGGCGGAAACTGAAGCTTTCTTT. The encoded protein is CASGQGAETEAFF.

In its sample, this clonotype was seen a few times. The J gene is TRBJ2-1, the V gene TRBV7-2; TRBD2 is a possible D gene (6 bases). Trimming pared 5 bases from V and 0 bases from J, leaving 17 bases between. Per the germline V gene, CDR1 is SGHTA and CDR2 is FQGNSA. The length of the CDR3 is 17 residues. This CDR3 reads CASSQDRWGVSYNEQFF. CDR3 nucleotide sequence: TGTGCCAGCAGCCAAGATAGGTGGGGGGTCTCCTACAATGAGCAGTTCTTC.

V gene TRBV6-2 or TRBV6-3 combines with J gene TRBJ1-5, with no clear D. The V gene lost 2 bases and the J gene lost 6 bases, with 14 bases spanning the gap. CDR1 and CDR2 (germline): MNHEY, SVGEGT. This CDR3 has 15 residues. CDR3 in amino acids: CASSYIGMRAQPQHF. The CDR3 DNA reads as TGTGCCAGCAGTTACATAGGGATGCGCGCTCAGCCCCAGCATTTT.

The J gene is TRBJ2-1, the V gene TRBV6-6; maybe TRBD2 (6 bases). The V gene lost 2 bases and the J gene lost 7 bases, with 18 bases spanning the gap. The CDR3 length is 16 residues. Germline V gene data show CDR1 as MNHNY and CDR2 as SVGAGI (reference sequence). In nucleotides, the CDR3 is TGTGCCAGCAGTTACCCAGCGGGTGGTCTTAGGAATGAGCAGTTCTTC. Amino acid sequence: CASSYPAGGLRNEQFF.

The chain joins TRBV6-5 to TRBJ1-1; D is perhaps TRBD1 (5 bases). The CDR3 sequence is 15 residues long. Germline CDR1 is MNHEY and CDR2 is SVGAGI. V was trimmed by 0 bases and J by 2 bases, leaving 10 bases between them. CDR3 DNA sequence: TGTGCCAGCAGTTACTCGGGGGGGACCAACACTGAAGCTTTCTTT. The encoded protein is CASSYSGGTNTEAFF.

The rearrangement links TRBV7-8 to TRBJ1-2; D is unclear. The germline CDR1 and CDR2 sequences are SGHVS and FQNEAQ. The CDR3 contains 17 residues. The ends were cut back, 0 bases at V and 4 bases at J, with 18 bases in the middle. The CDR3 here is CASSLAVQGPLSYGYTF. In nucleotides, the CDR3 is TGTGCCAGCAGCTTAGCGGTTCAAGGCCCCCTAAGCTATGGCTACACCTTC.

The chain links TRBV5-1 to TRBJ1-2; a weak D match, TRBD1 (5 bases). Per germline, CDR1 SGHRS and CDR2 YFSETQ. This CDR3 contains 12 residues. Trimming removed 4 bases from V and 7 bases from J, with 11 bases in between. CDR3 sequence reads: CASSPGPRGYTF. The CDR3, as DNA: TGCGCCAGCAGCCCGGGACCGCGTGGCTACACCTTC.

The chain uses TRBV6-6 and TRBJ1-1, with D hard to call. V gave up 2 bases and J gave up 7 bases, with 11 bases separating them. CDR1 is MNHNY, CDR2 SVGAGI, per germline (reference sequence). The CDR3 totals 13 residues. CDR3 coding DNA: TGTGCCAGCAGTTACGGGTCGACCTATGAAGCTTTCTTT. Translating it yields CASSYGSTYEAFF.

The gene calls are TRBV20-1 and TRBJ2-1; 8 bases align to TRBD2. Germline V gene data show CDR1 as DFQATT and CDR2 as SNEGSKA (reference sequence). V was clipped by 0 bases and J by 8 bases; unmatched bases: 9. The CDR3 spans 15 residues. The CDR3 region has the DNA TGCAGTGCTAGAGATGACGGGGGGGCCCGGGATGAGCAGTTCTTC. The encoded protein is CSARDDGGARDEQFF.

Here the CDR3 reads CASSPRQDVEQFF. Here the CDR3 DNA reads TGTGCCAGCAGCCCACGACAGGATGTTGAGCAGTTCTTC. The V gene is TRBV2, the J gene TRBJ2-1; a weak D match, TRBD1 (6 bases). In germline, CDR1 is SNHLY, CDR2 FYNNEI. Trimming took 6 bases from V and 9 from J, leaving 15 bases between them. The CDR3 runs to 13 residues.

This clonotype has just a few counts. The rearrangement uses TRBV20-1 and TRBJ2-7, with D unresolved. Germline V CDR1 and CDR2: DFQATT, SNEGSKA (reference sequence). The V end was cut by 7 bases, the J end by 4 bases, with 11 bases between. This CDR3 comprises 11 residues. As DNA, the CDR3 is TGCAGTGTCCGGGCAGGTTACGAGCAGTACTTC. Translation gives CSVRAGYEQYF.

This clonotype was picked up many times. The chain joins TRBV3-1 to TRBJ2-5; D remains unclear. CDR3 length: 11 amino acids. Trimming removed 6 bases at V and 1 base at J, with 3 bases between. In germline, CDR1 is LGHDT, CDR2 YNNKEL (reference sequence). The CDR3 loop reads CASRIQETQYF. DNA for the CDR3: TGTGCCAGCAGAATCCAAGAGACCCAGTACTTC.

V and J are TRBV27 and TRBJ1-1; D possibly corresponds to TRBD1 (6 bases). Germline V lookup: CDR1 MNHEY, CDR2 SMNVEV (reference sequence). The CDR3 totals 17 residues. Trimming stripped 3 bases from V and 11 bases from J, with 28 bases between. CDR3 coding DNA: TGTGCCAGCAGTTTGGAGAGGGCAGGGGTAAAATATAGAGAGGCTTTCTTT. Encoded protein: CASSLERAGVKYREAFF.

This rearrangement joins TRBV20-1 to TRBJ2-5; 10 bases are shared with TRBD2. The CDR3 totals 14 residues. The ends lost 4 bases at V and 4 bases at J; junction bases unmatched: 6. Looked up from germline, CDR1 is DFQATT and CDR2 is SNEGSKA (reference sequence). The CDR3 here is CSATAGLARETQYF. DNA for the CDR3: TGCAGTGCTACGGCGGGACTAGCGAGAGAGACCCAGTACTTC.

This chain connects TRBV5-1 to TRBJ2-3, with D perhaps being TRBD1 or TRBD2 (6 bases each). With 5 bases removed from V and 1 base from J, the gap between germline ends came to 14 bases. This CDR3 contains 15 residues. CDR1 is SGHRS, CDR2 YFSETQ, per germline. The CDR3 DNA sequence: TGCGCCAGCAGTAGTAGGGGGGCCCGCACAGATACGCAGTATTTT. It encodes CASSSRGARTDTQYF.

This sequence joins TRBV4-1 and TRBJ2-3; 11 bases agree with TRBD2. The CDR3 has 16 amino acids. The germline V gene encodes CDR1 MGHRA and CDR2 YSYEKL. The J segment lost 2 bases and the V segment lost 2 bases, leaving 3 bases of the junction unmatched. The CDR3 nucleotides read TGCGCCAGCAGCCAAAGACTAGCGGGAACCACAGATACGCAGTATTTT. It codes for CASSQRLAGTTDTQYF.